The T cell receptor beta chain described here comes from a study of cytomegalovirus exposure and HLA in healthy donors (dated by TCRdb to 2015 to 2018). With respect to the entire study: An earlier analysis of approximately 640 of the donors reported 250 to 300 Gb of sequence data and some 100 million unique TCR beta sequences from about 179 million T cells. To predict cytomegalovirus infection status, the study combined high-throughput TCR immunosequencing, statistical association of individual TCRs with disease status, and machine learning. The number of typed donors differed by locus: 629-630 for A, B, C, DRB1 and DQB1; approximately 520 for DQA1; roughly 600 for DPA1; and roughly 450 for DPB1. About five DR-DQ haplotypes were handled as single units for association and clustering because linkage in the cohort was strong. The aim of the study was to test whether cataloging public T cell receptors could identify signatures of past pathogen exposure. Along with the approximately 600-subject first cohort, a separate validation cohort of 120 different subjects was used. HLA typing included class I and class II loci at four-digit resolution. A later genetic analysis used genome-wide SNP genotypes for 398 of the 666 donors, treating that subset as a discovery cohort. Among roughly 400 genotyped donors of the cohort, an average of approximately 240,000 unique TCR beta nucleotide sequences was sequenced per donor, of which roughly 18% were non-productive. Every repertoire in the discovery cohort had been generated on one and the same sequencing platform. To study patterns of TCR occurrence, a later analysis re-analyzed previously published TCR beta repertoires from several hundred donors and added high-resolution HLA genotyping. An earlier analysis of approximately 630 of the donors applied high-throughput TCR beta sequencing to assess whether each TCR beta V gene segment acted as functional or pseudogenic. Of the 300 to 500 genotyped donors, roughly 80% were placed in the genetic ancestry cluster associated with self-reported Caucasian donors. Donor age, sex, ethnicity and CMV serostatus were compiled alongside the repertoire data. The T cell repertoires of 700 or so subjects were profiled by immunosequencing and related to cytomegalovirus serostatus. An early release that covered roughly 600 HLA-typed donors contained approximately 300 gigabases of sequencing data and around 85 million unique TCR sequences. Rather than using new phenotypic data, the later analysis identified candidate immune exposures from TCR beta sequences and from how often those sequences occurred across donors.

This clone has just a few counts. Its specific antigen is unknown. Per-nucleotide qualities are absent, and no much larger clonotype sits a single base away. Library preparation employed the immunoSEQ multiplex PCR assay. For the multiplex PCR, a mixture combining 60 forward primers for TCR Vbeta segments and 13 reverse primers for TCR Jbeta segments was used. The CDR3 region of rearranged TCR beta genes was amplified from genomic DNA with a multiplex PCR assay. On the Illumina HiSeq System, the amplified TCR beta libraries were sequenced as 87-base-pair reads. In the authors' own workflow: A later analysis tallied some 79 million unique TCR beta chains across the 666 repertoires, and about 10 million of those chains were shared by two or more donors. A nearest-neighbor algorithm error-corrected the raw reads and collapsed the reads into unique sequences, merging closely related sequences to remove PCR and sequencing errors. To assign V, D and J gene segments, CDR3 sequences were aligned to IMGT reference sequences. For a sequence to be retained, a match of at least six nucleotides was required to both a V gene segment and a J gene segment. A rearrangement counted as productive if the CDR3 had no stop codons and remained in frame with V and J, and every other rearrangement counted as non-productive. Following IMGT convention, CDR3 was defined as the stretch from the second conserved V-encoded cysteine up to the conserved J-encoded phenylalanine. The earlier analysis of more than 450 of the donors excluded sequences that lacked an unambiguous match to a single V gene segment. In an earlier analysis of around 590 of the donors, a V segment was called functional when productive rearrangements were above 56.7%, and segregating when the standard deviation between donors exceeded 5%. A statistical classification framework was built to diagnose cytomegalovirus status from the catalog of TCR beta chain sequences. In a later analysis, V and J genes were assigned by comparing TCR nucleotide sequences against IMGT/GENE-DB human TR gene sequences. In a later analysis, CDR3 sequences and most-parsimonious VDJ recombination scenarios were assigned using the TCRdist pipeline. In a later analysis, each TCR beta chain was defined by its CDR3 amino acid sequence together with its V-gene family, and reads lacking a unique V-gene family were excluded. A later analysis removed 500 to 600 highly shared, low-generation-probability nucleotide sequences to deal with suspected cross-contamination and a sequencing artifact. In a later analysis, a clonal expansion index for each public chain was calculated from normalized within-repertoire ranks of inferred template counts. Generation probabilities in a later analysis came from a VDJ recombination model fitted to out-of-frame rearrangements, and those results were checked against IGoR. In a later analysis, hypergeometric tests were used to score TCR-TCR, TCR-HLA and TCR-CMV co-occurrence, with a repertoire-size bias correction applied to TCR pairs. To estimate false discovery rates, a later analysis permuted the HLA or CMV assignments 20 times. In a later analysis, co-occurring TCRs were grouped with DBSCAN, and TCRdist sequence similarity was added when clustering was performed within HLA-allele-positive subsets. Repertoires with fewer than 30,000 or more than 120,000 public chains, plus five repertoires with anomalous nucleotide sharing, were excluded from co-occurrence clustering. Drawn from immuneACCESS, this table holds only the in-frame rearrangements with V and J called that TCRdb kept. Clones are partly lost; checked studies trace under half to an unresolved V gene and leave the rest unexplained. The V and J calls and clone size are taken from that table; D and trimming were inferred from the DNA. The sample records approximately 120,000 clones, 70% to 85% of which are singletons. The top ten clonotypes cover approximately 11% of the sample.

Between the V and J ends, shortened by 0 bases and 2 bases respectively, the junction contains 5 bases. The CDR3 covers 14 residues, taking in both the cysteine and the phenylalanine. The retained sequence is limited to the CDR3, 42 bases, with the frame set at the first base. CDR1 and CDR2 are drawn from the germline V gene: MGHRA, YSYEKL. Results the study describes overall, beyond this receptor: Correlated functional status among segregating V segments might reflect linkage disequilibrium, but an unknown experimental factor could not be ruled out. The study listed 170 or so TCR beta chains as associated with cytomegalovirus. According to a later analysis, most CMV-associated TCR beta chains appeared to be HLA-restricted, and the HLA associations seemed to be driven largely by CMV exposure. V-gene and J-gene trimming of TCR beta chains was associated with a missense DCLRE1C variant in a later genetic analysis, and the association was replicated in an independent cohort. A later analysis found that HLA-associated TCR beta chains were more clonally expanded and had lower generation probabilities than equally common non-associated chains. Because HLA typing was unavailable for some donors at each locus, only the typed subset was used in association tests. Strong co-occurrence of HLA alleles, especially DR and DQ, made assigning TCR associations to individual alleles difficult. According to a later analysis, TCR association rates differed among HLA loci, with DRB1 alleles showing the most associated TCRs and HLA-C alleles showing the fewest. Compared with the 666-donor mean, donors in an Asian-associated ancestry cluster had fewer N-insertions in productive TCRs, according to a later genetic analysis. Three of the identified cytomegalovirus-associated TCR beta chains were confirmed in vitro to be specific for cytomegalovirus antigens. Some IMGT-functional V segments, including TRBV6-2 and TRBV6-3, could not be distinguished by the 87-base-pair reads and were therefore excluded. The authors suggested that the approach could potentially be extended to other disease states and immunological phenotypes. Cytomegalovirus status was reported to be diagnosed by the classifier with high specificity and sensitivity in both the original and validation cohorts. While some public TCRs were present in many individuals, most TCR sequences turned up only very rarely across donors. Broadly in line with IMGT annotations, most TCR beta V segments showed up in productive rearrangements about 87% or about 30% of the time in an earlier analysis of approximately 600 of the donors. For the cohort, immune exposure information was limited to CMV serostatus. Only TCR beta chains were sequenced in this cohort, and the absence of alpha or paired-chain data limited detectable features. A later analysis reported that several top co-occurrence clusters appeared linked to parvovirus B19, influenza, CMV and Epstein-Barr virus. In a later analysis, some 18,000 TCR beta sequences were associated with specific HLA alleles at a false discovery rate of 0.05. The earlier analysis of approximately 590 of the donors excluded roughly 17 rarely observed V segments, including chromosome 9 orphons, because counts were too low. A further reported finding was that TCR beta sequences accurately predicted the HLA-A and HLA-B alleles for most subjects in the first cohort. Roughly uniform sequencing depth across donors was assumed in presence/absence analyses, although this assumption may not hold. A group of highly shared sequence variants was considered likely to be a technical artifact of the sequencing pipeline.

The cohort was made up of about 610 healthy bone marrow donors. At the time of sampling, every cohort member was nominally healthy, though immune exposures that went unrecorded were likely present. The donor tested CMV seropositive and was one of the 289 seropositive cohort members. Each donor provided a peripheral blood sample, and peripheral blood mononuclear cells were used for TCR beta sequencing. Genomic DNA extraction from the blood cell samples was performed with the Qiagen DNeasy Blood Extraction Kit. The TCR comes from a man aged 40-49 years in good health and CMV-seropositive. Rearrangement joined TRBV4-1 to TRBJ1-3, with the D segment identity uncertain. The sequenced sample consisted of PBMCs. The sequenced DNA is TGCGCCAGCAGCCAAGATCATCCTGGAAACACCATATATTTT. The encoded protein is CASSQDHPGNTIYF.